This TCR beta chain comes out of a study of sequential checkpoint blockade in melanoma. Whole-study context: First-line arms were nivolumab then ipilimumab, or the reverse, randomized 1:1. Both treatment sequences were followed by maintenance nivolumab.

Assay used: immunoSEQ multiplex PCR; TCRdb lists only in-frame clones, some missing. Of 30,000 to 40,000 clones listed, about 88% are singletons. Specified treatment: randomized to nivolumab then ipilimumab (arm A) or the reverse (arm B). None of the patients previously received DNA-damaging chemotherapy. PBMC sorting kept live CD3+CD8+ cells without CD19 or CD56. The CDR3 covers 14 residues. Trimming took off 4 bases at V and 3 bases at J, with 9 bases between the two ends. The germline V gene has CDR1 LNHDA and CDR2 SQIVND (reference sequence). This chain connects TRBV19 to TRBJ2-2; tentatively, D is TRBD2 (5 bases). Sequences were derived from CD8+ T cells sorted from blood (inferred from file names), sampled from a patient given nivolumab and ipilimumab in sequence. The clonotype was recovered from a human donor with melanoma. CDR3 protein: CASSTSGYTGELFF. For the CDR3, the DNA is TGTGCCAGTAGTACCAGCGGATACACCGGGGAGCTGTTTTTT.